This T cell receptor beta chain was identified during a study of vaccination and CD4 T cells after COVID-19. Study context: Post-vaccination samples were procured at a median of around 78 days following dose two (range 14 to 241).

Germline V CDR1 and CDR2: DFQATT, SNEGSKA (reference sequence). The CDR3 contains 14 residues. Trimming stripped 0 bases from V and 5 bases from J, with 14 bases between. Sequence data for DNA of cultured CD4+ T cells were generated by the Oncomine TCR Beta short-read assay. A single record per CDR3 protein comes from TCRdb applying MiXCR to the PCR reads. Of 16,000 or so distinct CDR3 sequences listed, approximately 44% were seen once; the top ten hold about 7%. This clonotype was observed a few times. Its antigen remains unidentified. As to treatment: approximately 11-day PBMC culture with coronavirus spike peptide pools or control peptides (ViraFEST assay). All positive PCR tests were dated between March and December 2020, predating US Alpha, Beta and Delta variants.

The sequence was collected from a human donor who had recovered from COVID-19. This chain links TRBV20-1 with TRBJ2-7; D unclear. Sequencing was performed on CD4+ T cells from blood, cultured in vitro, taken after SARS-CoV-2 vaccination. CDR3 DNA: TGCAGTGCTAGAGATAACGGGCGGATGCACGAGCAGTACTTC. Its protein product is CSARDNGRMHEQYF.